The rows below give T cell receptor beta chains drawn from one sample of a study of blood T cell repertoires in COVID-19. TCRdb's copy holds only in-frame clones and misses some; the assay was immunoSEQ multiplex PCR. The sample lists about 480,000 clones; 75% to 90% were seen once. The sample taken for sequencing was PBMCs or T cells enriched from blood (not recorded which). The source of these receptors is a woman aged 55-75 years who had recovered from COVID-19. CDR3s include the opening cysteine and the closing phenylalanine or tryptophan. Each record gives: V gene, D gene, J gene, clone size, CDR3 protein, CDR3 DNA. The D gene is left open where the match is weak. Some rows have no size entry. The others give once, few or many, or a class for an expanded clone.

V gene: TRBV6-2/TRBV6-3; D gene: NA; J gene: TRBJ1-1; clone size: NA; CDR3 protein: CASSYPPGALNTEAFF; CDR3 DNA: TGTGCCAGCAGTTACCCCCCGGGAGCCTTGAACACTGAAGCTTTCTTT
V gene: TRBV10-3; D gene: TRBD1; J gene: TRBJ1-5; clone size: NA; CDR3 protein: CAISDPQGASNQPQHF; CDR3 DNA: TGTGCCATCAGTGACCCCCAGGGGGCGAGCAATCAGCCCCAGCATTTT
V gene: TRBV11-3; D gene: NA; J gene: TRBJ2-1; clone size: NA; CDR3 protein: CASSFQGRVSYNEQFF; CDR3 DNA: TGTGCCAGCAGCTTCCAGGGGCGCGTGTCCTACAATGAGCAGTTCTTC
V gene: TRBV5-1; D gene: NA; J gene: TRBJ2-7; clone size: NA; CDR3 protein: CASSLAGAGAYEQYF; CDR3 DNA: TGCGCCAGCAGCTTGGCAGGGGCAGGGGCTTACGAGCAGTACTTC
V gene: TRBV28; D gene: TRBD1; J gene: TRBJ2-2; clone size: NA; CDR3 protein: CASSPPGTVNTGELFF; CDR3 DNA: TGTGCCAGCAGCCCACCCGGGACAGTGAACACCGGGGAGCTGTTTTTT
V gene: TRBV7-9; D gene: NA; J gene: TRBJ1-1; clone size: NA; CDR3 protein: CASSLLSSPGAEAFF; CDR3 DNA: TGTGCCAGCAGCCTCCTGAGTAGTCCCGGAGCTGAAGCTTTCTTT
V gene: TRBV30; D gene: TRBD2; J gene: TRBJ2-2; clone size: once; CDR3 protein: CAWSTGLAGGRRTGELFF; CDR3 DNA: TGTGCCTGGAGTACCGGACTAGCGGGGGGCCGAAGGACCGGGGAGCTGTTTTTT
V gene: TRBV12-5; D gene: NA; J gene: TRBJ2-3; clone size: NA; CDR3 protein: CASGSGQGLSDTQYF; CDR3 DNA: TGTGCTAGTGGTTCGGGACAAGGTCTATCAGATACGCAGTATTTT
V gene: TRBV18; D gene: TRBD2; J gene: TRBJ2-5; clone size: NA; CDR3 protein: CASSPLPLAGVQETQYF; CDR3 DNA: TGTGCCAGCTCACCGCTCCCACTAGCGGGAGTTCAAGAGACCCAGTACTTC
V gene: TRBV7-2; D gene: NA; J gene: TRBJ2-4; clone size: NA; CDR3 protein: CASGGSVENIQYF; CDR3 DNA: TGTGCCAGCGGGGGGTCGGTAGAAAACATTCAGTACTTC
V gene: TRBV7-8; D gene: NA; J gene: TRBJ1-2; clone size: NA; CDR3 protein: CASSLVLSGGYTF; CDR3 DNA: TGTGCCAGCAGCTTAGTCTTATCAGGTGGCTACACCTTC
V gene: TRBV5-1; D gene: TRBD1; J gene: TRBJ1-2; clone size: NA; CDR3 protein: CASSLTGDSYGYTF; CDR3 DNA: TGCGCCAGCAGCTTGACAGGGGATTCCTATGGCTACACCTTC
V gene: TRBV7-6; D gene: TRBD1; J gene: TRBJ2-1; clone size: few; CDR3 protein: CASSSGTGPYNEQFF; CDR3 DNA: TGTGCCAGCAGCTCGGGGACAGGACCATACAATGAGCAGTTCTTC
V gene: TRBV10-1; D gene: TRBD1; J gene: TRBJ2-1; clone size: NA; CDR3 protein: CASSKITGAKNEQFF; CDR3 DNA: TGCGCCAGCAGCAAGATAACAGGGGCGAAAAATGAGCAGTTCTTC
V gene: TRBV5-4; D gene: NA; J gene: TRBJ2-7; clone size: few; CDR3 protein: CASSLGQLVHEQYF; CDR3 DNA: TGTGCCAGCAGCTTGGGACAGCTTGTCCACGAGCAGTACTTC
V gene: TRBV5-1; D gene: NA; J gene: TRBJ1-1; clone size: many; CDR3 protein: CASRGQFGNTEAFF; CDR3 DNA: TGCGCCAGCAGAGGACAGTTTGGTAACACTGAAGCTTTCTTT
V gene: TRBV27; D gene: NA; J gene: TRBJ2-6; clone size: NA; CDR3 protein: CASRSSAAGANVLTF; CDR3 DNA: TGTGCCAGCAGATCCTCAGCGGCTGGGGCCAACGTCCTGACTTTC
V gene: TRBV5-1; D gene: TRBD2; J gene: TRBJ2-1; clone size: NA; CDR3 protein: CASSSLGGERNEQFF; CDR3 DNA: TGCGCCAGCAGCTCCCTGGGGGGGGAGAGGAATGAGCAGTTCTTC
V gene: TRBV9; D gene: NA; J gene: TRBJ2-2; clone size: NA; CDR3 protein: CASSDPGGNTGELFF; CDR3 DNA: TGTGCCAGCAGCGACCCCGGAGGGAACACCGGGGAGCTGTTTTTT
V gene: TRBV4-1; D gene: TRBD2; J gene: TRBJ2-2; clone size: NA; CDR3 protein: CASSQPGLAGYLTGELFF; CDR3 DNA: TGCGCCAGCAGCCAACCGGGACTAGCGGGGTATCTTACCGGGGAGCTGTTTTTT
V gene: TRBV18; D gene: TRBD2; J gene: TRBJ2-3; clone size: NA; CDR3 protein: CASSPTSGGPGTSQYF; CDR3 DNA: TGTGCCAGCTCACCTACCAGCGGGGGGCCGGGGACATCGCAGTATTTT
V gene: TRBV3-1/TRBV3-2; D gene: TRBD1; J gene: TRBJ2-3; clone size: NA; CDR3 protein: CASSLPLTGGTDTQYF; CDR3 DNA: TGTGCCAGCAGCCTACCATTGACAGGGGGGACAGATACGCAGTATTTT
V gene: TRBV6-5; D gene: TRBD1; J gene: TRBJ1-6; clone size: NA; CDR3 protein: CASSWDSSYNSPLHF; CDR3 DNA: TGTGCCAGCAGTTGGGACAGCTCCTATAATTCACCCCTCCACTTT
V gene: TRBV10-3; D gene: TRBD1; J gene: TRBJ1-1; clone size: NA; CDR3 protein: CAISGNRGNTEAFF; CDR3 DNA: TGTGCCATCAGTGGTAACAGGGGGAACACTGAAGCTTTCTTT
V gene: TRBV5-5; D gene: NA; J gene: TRBJ1-6; clone size: NA; CDR3 protein: CASSLGRTVNSPLHF; CDR3 DNA: TGTGCCAGCAGCTTGGGTCGGACAGTCAATTCACCCCTCCACTTT
V gene: TRBV12-3/TRBV12-4; D gene: NA; J gene: TRBJ1-1; clone size: NA; CDR3 protein: CASSWGVLSEAFF; CDR3 DNA: TGTGCCAGCAGTTGGGGGGTGCTTTCTGAAGCTTTCTTT
V gene: TRBV6-5; D gene: TRBD1; J gene: TRBJ1-5; clone size: NA; CDR3 protein: CASRSGQGNNQPQHF; CDR3 DNA: TGTGCCAGCAGATCAGGACAGGGTAACAATCAGCCCCAGCATTTT
V gene: TRBV2; D gene: TRBD1; J gene: TRBJ1-4; clone size: NA; CDR3 protein: CASSLQGPGTNEKLFF; CDR3 DNA: TGTGCCAGCAGCCTACAGGGGCCTGGTACTAATGAAAAACTGTTTTTT
V gene: TRBV11-2; D gene: NA; J gene: TRBJ1-5; clone size: NA; CDR3 protein: CASSLDGHPTQPQHF; CDR3 DNA: TGTGCCAGCAGCTTAGACGGACACCCCACTCAGCCCCAGCATTTT
V gene: TRBV2; D gene: TRBD1; J gene: TRBJ2-2; clone size: NA; CDR3 protein: CASSLQGAQSTGELFF; CDR3 DNA: TGTGCCAGCAGTCTACAGGGGGCGCAGAGCACCGGGGAGCTGTTTTTT
V gene: TRBV3-1/TRBV3-2; D gene: TRBD1; J gene: TRBJ1-1; clone size: NA; CDR3 protein: CASSRSGTGGSEAFF; CDR3 DNA: TGTGCCAGCAGCCGATCCGGGACAGGGGGGAGCGAAGCTTTCTTT
V gene: TRBV4-2; D gene: NA; J gene: TRBJ1-1; clone size: NA; CDR3 protein: CASSQGTGGNTEAFF; CDR3 DNA: TGTGCCAGCAGCCAAGGTACGGGTGGGAACACTGAAGCTTTCTTT
V gene: TRBV4-1; D gene: TRBD1; J gene: TRBJ2-7; clone size: NA; CDR3 protein: CASSQGTGDEQYF; CDR3 DNA: TGCGCCAGCAGCCAAGGGACAGGCGACGAGCAGTACTTC
V gene: TRBV6-5; D gene: NA; J gene: TRBJ1-1; clone size: once; CDR3 protein: CASIGGHFTEAFF; CDR3 DNA: TGTGCCAGCATAGGCGGACACTTCACTGAAGCTTTCTTT
V gene: TRBV27; D gene: TRBD2; J gene: TRBJ2-1; clone size: NA; CDR3 protein: CASSLGPFSGGAVNEQFF; CDR3 DNA: TGTGCCAGCAGTTTAGGCCCCTTTAGCGGGGGGGCCGTTAATGAGCAGTTCTTC
V gene: TRBV5-1; D gene: TRBD1; J gene: TRBJ2-5; clone size: NA; CDR3 protein: CASSFPRTGTETQYF; CDR3 DNA: TGCGCCAGCAGCTTCCCCCGGACAGGGACGGAGACCCAGTACTTC
V gene: TRBV7-6; D gene: TRBD2; J gene: TRBJ2-5; clone size: few; CDR3 protein: CASSSGTRDETQYF; CDR3 DNA: TGTGCCAGCAGCTCCGGGACTAGAGACGAGACCCAGTACTTC
V gene: TRBV5-1; D gene: TRBD1; J gene: TRBJ1-1; clone size: once; CDR3 protein: CASGRDRSTEAFF; CDR3 DNA: TGCGCCAGCGGCCGGGACAGGTCCACTGAAGCTTTCTTT
V gene: TRBV10-3; D gene: NA; J gene: TRBJ1-5; clone size: NA; CDR3 protein: CAISEPAQGNQPQHF; CDR3 DNA: TGTGCCATCAGTGAGCCGGCTCAGGGGAATCAGCCCCAGCATTTT
V gene: TRBV7-6; D gene: NA; J gene: TRBJ2-3; clone size: once; CDR3 protein: CASSLSVTDTQYF; CDR3 DNA: TGTGCCAGCAGCTTATCCGTCACAGATACGCAGTATTTT
V gene: TRBV4-1; D gene: TRBD1; J gene: TRBJ2-3; clone size: NA; CDR3 protein: CASSQVGQLTDTQYF; CDR3 DNA: TGCGCCAGCAGCCAGGTGGGACAGCTCACAGATACGCAGTATTTT
V gene: TRBV4-2; D gene: TRBD1; J gene: TRBJ2-2; clone size: NA; CDR3 protein: CASSPTGTGGPGELFF; CDR3 DNA: TGTGCCAGCAGCCCCACCGGGACAGGGGGCCCCGGGGAGCTGTTTTTT
V gene: TRBV5-1; D gene: NA; J gene: TRBJ1-6; clone size: NA; CDR3 protein: CASSLQGNTGSPLHF; CDR3 DNA: TGCGCCAGCAGCTTACAGGGCAATACAGGTTCACCCCTCCACTTT
V gene: TRBV7-8; D gene: NA; J gene: TRBJ2-1; clone size: NA; CDR3 protein: CASSLTRNEQFF; CDR3 DNA: TGTGCCAGCAGCCTGACTAGGAATGAGCAGTTCTTC
V gene: TRBV2; D gene: NA; J gene: TRBJ1-2; clone size: NA; CDR3 protein: CASSGGMGLEGGYTF; CDR3 DNA: TGTGCCAGCAGTGGAGGCATGGGGTTGGAGGGTGGCTACACCTTC
V gene: TRBV6-5; D gene: TRBD1; J gene: TRBJ1-5; clone size: NA; CDR3 protein: CASSFRQGINQPQHF; CDR3 DNA: TGTGCCAGCAGTTTCCGACAGGGCATAAATCAGCCCCAGCATTTT
V gene: TRBV15; D gene: TRBD1; J gene: TRBJ1-4; clone size: NA; CDR3 protein: CATSRDLGQENEKLFF; CDR3 DNA: TGTGCCACCAGCAGAGATCTCGGACAGGAAAATGAAAAACTGTTTTTT
V gene: TRBV24-1; D gene: TRBD1; J gene: TRBJ1-5; clone size: NA; CDR3 protein: CATSDFRDRANQPQHF; CDR3 DNA: TGTGCCACCAGTGATTTCCGGGACAGGGCCAATCAGCCCCAGCATTTT